The T cell receptor (beta chain) described here comes from a study of T cells in women clearing cervical HPV infection. Study background: Blood came at first lesion visit for cases, post-clearance for controls. Only a few women had HLA typing results available.

Libraries were prepared by immunoSEQ multiplex PCR; TCRdb keeps only in-frame clonotypes and omits some of them. The data include about 36,000 clones; the top ten clones carry less than 2%. Dot-blot hybridization genotyped cervical HPV amplified with MY09/MY11 PCR. For this clone: With the read ending 3 residues before the CDR3 end, the germline J gene is used to fill in that end.

This CDR3 has 13 residues. Between the trimmed V and J ends, which lost 4 bases and 1 base, there was a span of 10 bases. Germline V gives CDR1 GTSNPN, CDR2 SVGIG (reference sequence). Sequenced input: blood buffy coat. The receptor was derived from a woman between 18 and 75 years old with a cervical HPV16 infection that either progressed to CIN3+ or cleared (not recorded which). The chain employs TRBV30 and TRBJ1-1, with D tentatively TRBD1 (5 bases). CDR3 residues: CAWTDTRNTEAFF. The CDR3 bases that were read are TGTGCCTGGACGGACACCAGGAACACTGAA.